Below, 22 T cell receptor beta chains from the same sample are listed, as sequenced in a study of blood T cell repertoires in COVID-19. Only in-frame clones appear in the TCRdb table, and some are missing; sequencing was by immunoSEQ multiplex PCR. The table lists some 150,000 clones, around 84% of them singletons. Sequencing used peripheral blood. The receptors were sampled from an elderly man with acute or convalescent COVID-19.

This rearrangement joins TRBV11-2 to TRBJ1-5; D ambiguous. The germline V and J ends were trimmed by 5 bases and 4 bases, with 15 bases remaining between them. Germline CDR1 and CDR2: SGHAT and FQNNGV. This CDR3 contains 15 residues. This chain's CDR3 is CASSPEQLSNQPQHF. In DNA form, the CDR3 reads TGTGCCAGCAGCCCAGAACAGCTATCGAATCAGCCCCAGCATTTT.

This clone was observed a few times. The V gene is TRBV7-3, the J gene TRBJ1-1, with D unclear. Germline lookup yields CDR1 SGHTA and CDR2 FQGTGA. Trimming took 2 bases from V and 4 from J, leaving 14 bases between them. The CDR3 spans 15 residues. The CDR3 DNA follows: TGTGCCAGCAGCTTAGACGGGGTGGCGGGCACTGAAGCTTTCTTT. It encodes CASSLDGVAGTEAFF.

The gene calls are TRBV21-1 and TRBJ1-1; the table's D call TRBD1 went unverified against the DNA. TRBV21-1 is tagged as a pseudogene. There are 17 residues in the CDR3. The CDR3 region is CASSKGSGQGNNTEAFF. CDR3 in DNA: TGTGCCAGCAGCAAAGGTTCGGGACAGGGGAACAACACTGAAGCTTTCTTT.

The chain has TRBV6-5 and TRBJ1-5, with 8 bases lining up with TRBD1. The CDR3 contains 15 residues. Germline V gene data show CDR1 as MNHEY and CDR2 as SVGAGI. V trimming: 6 bases; J trimming: 3 bases; junction bases outside the gene matches: 7. The CDR3 DNA follows: TGTGCCAGCAGACGGGACAGGTCCCTCAATCAGCCCCAGCATTTT. It is translated as CASRRDRSLNQPQHF.

The rearrangement links TRBV20-1 to TRBJ1-1; D possibly corresponds to TRBD1 (6 bases). V dropped 8 bases and J dropped 6 bases, with 13 bases sitting between them. The CDR3 extends over 11 amino acids. CDR1 DFQATT and CDR2 SNEGSKA come from the germline V gene (reference sequence). The CDR3 here is CSLGQKAEAFF. Here the CDR3 DNA reads TGCAGTCTAGGACAGAAAGCTGAAGCTTTCTTT.

The chain recombines TRBV10-2 with TRBJ2-7; 8 bases fit TRBD1. Germline V lookup: CDR1 WSHSY, CDR2 SAAADI. CDR3 length: 14 residues. The ends lost 8 bases at V and 5 bases at J; junction bases unmatched: 11. CDR3 bases: TGCGCCAGCCGCCGGACAGGGCCCTGGGACGAGCAGTACGTC. Its protein product is CASRRTGPWDEQYV.

The V and J genes are TRBV5-6 and TRBJ1-1; 8 nucleotides line up with TRBD1. Germline V gives CDR1 SGHDT, CDR2 YYEEEE. J lost 3 bases, V lost 0 bases, and 7 bases had no gene match. CDR3 length: 16 amino acids. As DNA, the CDR3 is TGTGCCAGCAGCTTGGATCAGGGGGCAATGGACACTGAAGCTTTCTTT. It yields the protein CASSLDQGAMDTEAFF.

The V gene is TRBV19, the J gene TRBJ2-1; 14 positions agree with TRBD2. The V gene end was trimmed by 7 bases and the J gene end by 5 bases; junction bases not matched to a gene: 19. CDR3 length: 20 residues. Germline loops: CDR1 LNHDA, CDR2 SQIVND (reference sequence). DNA for the CDR3: TGTGCCAGTACCCCAACCCGAGGACTAGCGGGGGGTACGCCAGACAATGAGCAGTTCTTC. Translated, it gives CASTPTRGLAGGTPDNEQFF.

The J gene is TRBJ2-7, the V gene TRBV7-3, with D possibly matching TRBD2 (7 bases). The V end lost 2 bases, the J end lost 2 bases, and 13 bases lay between the germline ends. The CDR3 spans 15 residues. The germline V gene has CDR1 SGHTA and CDR2 FQGTGA. CDR3 nucleotide sequence: TGTGCCAGCAGCTTATGGGCGGGGGCGACCTACGAGCAGTACTTC. Translating it yields CASSLWAGATYEQYF.

The chain joins TRBV3-1 (or the pseudogene TRBV3-2) to TRBJ1-2; a weak D match, TRBD1 (5 bases). Germline CDR1 reads LGHDT; CDR2 reads YNNKEL (reference sequence). V lost 0 bases and J lost 3, with 8 bases in between. The CDR3 length is 14 residues. The CDR3 here is CASSQDGGDYGYTF. DNA for the CDR3: TGTGCCAGCAGCCAAGATGGGGGGGACTATGGCTACACCTTC.

The chain has TRBV7-8 and TRBJ2-5, with 7 bases matching TRBD2. Unmatched junction bases numbered 17, after V lost 5 bases and J lost 5 bases. Germline values: CDR1 SGHVS, CDR2 FQNEAQ. This CDR3 region has 17 residues. The CDR3 DNA sequence: TGTGCCAGCAGCCCCTCGGGGGGTTGGTCTAGGGAGGAGACCCAGTACTTC. It is translated as CASSPSGGWSREETQYF. Based on the CDR3 plus reference TRBV7-8 and TRBJ2-5, the full variable domain is GAGVSQSPRYKVAKRGQDVALRCDPISGHVSLFWYQQALGQGPEFLTYFQNEAQLDKSGLPSDRFFAERPEGSVSTLKIQRTQQEDSAVYLCASSPSGGWSREETQYFGPGTRLLVL.

This clone has a handful of counts. This sequence joins TRBV5-4 and TRBJ1-2; TRBD1 aligns across 7 bases. The CDR3 consists of 13 residues. Germline V gene data show CDR1 as SGHNT and CDR2 as YYREEE (reference sequence). V was clipped by 5 bases and J by 7 bases; unmatched bases: 8. CDR3 nucleotide sequence: TGTGCCAGCAGGCGCGACAGGGATTCTGGCTACACCTTC. Amino acids: CASRRDRDSGYTF.

This chain joins TRBV4-1 and TRBJ1-1; D is undetermined. The V gene lost 4 bases and the J gene lost 1 base, with 10 bases spanning the gap. CDR3 length: 14 amino acids. Germline V lookup: CDR1 MGHRA, CDR2 YSYEKL. DNA for the CDR3: TGCGCCAGCAGCCCCCTGCCGGGGAACACTGAAGCTTTCTTT. Amino acid sequence: CASSPLPGNTEAFF.

The J gene is TRBJ2-3, the V gene TRBV6-1, with D unresolved. The germline V gene has CDR1 MNHNS and CDR2 SASEGT. V lost 2 bases, J lost 2 bases, and 2 bases lay in between. The CDR3 is 12 amino acids. CDR3 sequence reads: CASSEHTDTQYF. The DNA of the CDR3 is TGTGCCAGCAGTGAACACACAGATACGCAGTATTTT.

The V and J genes are TRBV27 and TRBJ2-2, with D possibly matching TRBD1 (5 bases). Germline CDR1 MNHEY, CDR2 SMNVEV (reference sequence). CDR3 length: 17 amino acids. Trimming left V 8 bases short and J 0 bases short, with 19 bases between. The CDR3 sequence is CASLQVHLVANTGELFF. Here the CDR3 DNA reads TGTGCCAGCCTACAGGTACACCTTGTCGCGAACACCGGGGAGCTGTTTTTT.

The chain uses TRBV6-4 and TRBJ2-3; a possible D gene is TRBD2 (6 bases). This CDR3 is built from 17 residues. V shed 6 bases and J shed 4 bases, with 23 bases lying between them. Germline CDR1 is MRHNA and CDR2 is SNTAGT. The CDR3 protein is CASSPNTQAGRADTQYF. CDR3 DNA sequence: TGTGCCAGCAGCCCCAATACCCAAGCGGGCCGCGCAGATACGCAGTATTTT.

The CDR3 protein is CASSLAGRGDTEAFF. The CDR3 DNA reads TGCGCCAGCAGCTTGGCGGGCAGGGGGGACACTGAAGCTTTCTTT. The chain joins TRBV5-1 to TRBJ1-1, with 7 bases lining up with TRBD1. The CDR3 spans 15 residues. The germline CDR1 and CDR2 sequences are SGHRS and YFSETQ. After removal of 0 bases from V and 3 bases from J, the junction contained 5 bases not matched to a gene.

The chain is built from TRBV3-1 (or the pseudogene TRBV3-2) and TRBJ2-3, with 7 bases that match TRBD1. Losses at the gene ends were 5 bases for V and 1 base for J; bases not matched to a gene: 3. The germline V gene has CDR1 LGHDT and CDR2 YNNKEL (reference sequence). The CDR3 has 14 residues. DNA for the CDR3: TGTGCCAGCAGCTACGGGACAGGCACAGATACGCAGTATTTT. Translating gives CASSYGTGTDTQYF.

The DNA for the CDR3 is TGTGCCAGCAGCCCCAGCGCCAGCGGGGATAAAACCAAAGAGACCCAGTACTTC. It is translated as CASSPSASGDKTKETQYF. V usage is TRBV5-6 and J usage is TRBJ2-5; 7 nucleotides line up with TRBD2. V lost 4 bases and J lost 3; bases outside the gene matches: 18. The CDR3 has 18 amino acids. Germline lookup yields CDR1 SGHDT and CDR2 YYEEEE.

The chain is built from TRBV4-1 and TRBJ1-2; D ambiguous. V lost 0 bases and J 5 bases, leaving 13 bases between the germline ends. Germline loops: CDR1 MGHRA, CDR2 YSYEKL. The CDR3 length is 15 residues. CDR3: CASSQEREVAYGYTF. Here the CDR3 DNA reads TGCGCCAGCAGCCAAGAGCGGGAGGTCGCGTATGGCTACACCTTC.

The V gene is TRBV5-1, the J gene TRBJ1-2, with 8 bases identical to TRBD1. Unmatched junction bases numbered 8, after V lost 4 bases and J lost 9 bases. There are 13 residues in the CDR3. Germline CDR1 and CDR2: SGHRS and YFSETQ. In DNA form, the CDR3 reads TGCGCCAGCAGCCACGGACAGGGCAGAAGCTACACCTTC. It codes for CASSHGQGRSYTF.

This CDR3 is CASSLEGDKYNEQFF. The CDR3 DNA is TGCGCCAGCAGCTTGGAGGGGGACAAATACAATGAGCAGTTCTTC. V and J are TRBV5-1 and TRBJ2-1, with TRBD1 as a possible D gene (6 bases). Trimming stripped 0 bases from V and 4 bases from J, with 11 bases between. This CDR3 region has 15 residues. Germline CDR1 and CDR2: SGHRS and YFSETQ.